This T cell receptor (beta chain) was identified during a study of CD8 T cells in ankylosing spondylitis. Germline V CDR1 and CDR2: SGHVS, FNYEAQ. The CDR3 is made up of 12 amino acids. Trimming stripped 4 bases from V and 6 bases from J, with 8 bases between. Study results and caveats: Blood from ankylosing spondylitis patients appeared to carry a characteristic roughly 8-variant TCR beta motif. Within matched ankylosing spondylitis synovial fluid, disease-linked clones were reportedly significantly enriched.

As concerns this clonotype: The antigen is not known.

In making TCR beta libraries, quantitative 5'-RACE with molecular barcodes was used. TCRdb recomputed calls from the 5' RACE reads with MiXCR, one row per CDR3 protein. The sample gives 250,000 to 300,000 distinct CDR3 sequences, about a sixth of which show up once; less than 35% is in the top ten. Sequenced input: blood, either unsorted or a sorted T cell fraction (not recorded which). This receptor was taken from a male donor with ankylosing spondylitis or in good health (not recorded which). The V gene is TRBV7-6, the J gene TRBJ2-3; D call uncertain. As DNA, the CDR3 is TGTGCCAGCAGCTCTCTGGTCGATACGCAGTATTTT. This encodes CASSSLVDTQYF.